The sequence of this T cell receptor beta chain was determined in a study of cytomegalovirus exposure and HLA in healthy donors. CDR1 and CDR2 from the germline V gene are SGHDT and YYEEEE. V dropped 5 bases and J dropped 1 base, with 10 bases sitting between them. This CDR3 spans 13 amino acids. A few counts support this clone. Its target is unknown. Clones were sequenced by immunoSEQ multiplex PCR, and TCRdb holds only the in-frame ones, with some missing. Of fewer than 250,000 clones listed, approximately 80% are singletons. Study-wide results and limits: The classifier reportedly diagnosed cytomegalovirus status with high specificity and sensitivity. Overall, some 160 TCR beta chains were annotated as cytomegalovirus-associated. Most sequenced TCRs were rare (though some public TCRs occurred in many donors). Subsequent analysis showed first-cohort TCR clusters tending to co-occur in some 120 validation repertoires.

The sequenced sample consisted of PBMCs. The rearrangement uses TRBV5-6 and TRBJ2-7; D tentatively fits TRBD1 or TRBD2 (6 bases each). The sequence derives from a woman in her 30s in good health and CMV-seropositive. CDR3 sequence reads: CASRLGGSYEQYF. The CDR3 DNA sequence: TGTGCCAGCAGGTTAGGGGGGTCCTACGAGCAGTACTTC.